Given below is one TCR beta chain in context. Antigen: not known. Of the isolated RNA, all was reverse transcribed, and so the sequenced material was expressed TCRB transcripts. Naive, central memory and regulatory T cell samples yielded about 3.57 million reads on average. Data came from immunoSEQ multiplex PCR; TCRdb stores just in-frame clones and leaves some out. This table has about 700,000 clones, around an eighth appearing once. These data originate in a study of beta chain features in type 1 diabetes. Study-level information: Age, gender, cell numbers and subset yield matched between patients and controls.

General study points: Patients with Type 1 diabetes showed moderately but significantly shorter TCRB CDR3s in all four CD4+ subsets. Insertions were fewer and deletions more numerous at VDJ junctions in type 1 diabetes patients. The study found that naive, central memory and Treg TCRB repertoires appeared more similar in patients than in healthy donors.

The V gene lost 6 bases and the J gene lost 1 base, with 17 bases spanning the gap. The germline V gene has CDR1 MNHEY and CDR2 SMNVEV (reference sequence). The CDR3 has 16 amino acids. Sequencing was carried out using naive CD4+ T cells from blood. The receptor was isolated from a man aged 18 to 30 with type 1 diabetes. The rearrangement links TRBV27 to TRBJ2-3, with a tentative D call TRBD1 (6 bases). The CDR3 DNA reads TGTGCCAGCAGGCCCACAGGGTTTGGTGGCACAGATACGCAGTATTTT. Its translation is CASRPTGFGGTDTQYF.